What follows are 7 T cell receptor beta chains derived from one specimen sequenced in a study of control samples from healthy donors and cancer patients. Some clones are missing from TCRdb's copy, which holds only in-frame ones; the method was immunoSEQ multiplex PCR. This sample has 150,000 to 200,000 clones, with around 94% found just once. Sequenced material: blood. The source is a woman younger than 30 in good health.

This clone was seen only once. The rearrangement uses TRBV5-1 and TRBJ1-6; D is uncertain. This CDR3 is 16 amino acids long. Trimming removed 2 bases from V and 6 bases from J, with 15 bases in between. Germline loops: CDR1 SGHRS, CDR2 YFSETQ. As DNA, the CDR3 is TGCGCCAGCAGCTTACGCGCGCGTAACTCTAATTCACCCCTCCACTTT. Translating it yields CASSLRARNSNSPLHF.

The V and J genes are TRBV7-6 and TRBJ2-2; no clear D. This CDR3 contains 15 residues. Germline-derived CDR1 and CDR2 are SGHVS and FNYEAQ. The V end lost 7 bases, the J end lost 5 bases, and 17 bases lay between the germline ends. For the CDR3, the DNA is TGTGCCAGCACCCCCGGTGGCGCGTGGACCGGGGAGCTGTTTTTT. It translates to CASTPGGAWTGELFF.

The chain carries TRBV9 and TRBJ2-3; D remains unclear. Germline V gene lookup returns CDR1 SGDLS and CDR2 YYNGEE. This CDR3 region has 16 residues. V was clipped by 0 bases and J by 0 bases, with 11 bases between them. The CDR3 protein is CASSVVSTASTDTQYF. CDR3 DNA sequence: TGTGCCAGCAGCGTAGTGTCCACTGCTAGCACAGATACGCAGTATTTT. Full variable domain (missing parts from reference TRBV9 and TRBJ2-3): DSGVTQTPKHLITATGQRVTLRCSPRSGDLSVYWYQQSLDQGLQFLIQYYNGEERAKGNILERFSAQQFPDLHSELNLSSLELGDSALYFCASSVVSTASTDTQYFGPGTRLTVL.

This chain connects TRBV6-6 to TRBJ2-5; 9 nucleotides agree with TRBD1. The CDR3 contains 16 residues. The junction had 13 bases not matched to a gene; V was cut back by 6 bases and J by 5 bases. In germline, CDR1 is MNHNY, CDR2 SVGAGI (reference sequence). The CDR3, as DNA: TGTGCCAGCAGAACATCCGGGACAGGGAGCTGGGAGACCCAGTACTTC. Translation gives CASRTSGTGSWETQYF.

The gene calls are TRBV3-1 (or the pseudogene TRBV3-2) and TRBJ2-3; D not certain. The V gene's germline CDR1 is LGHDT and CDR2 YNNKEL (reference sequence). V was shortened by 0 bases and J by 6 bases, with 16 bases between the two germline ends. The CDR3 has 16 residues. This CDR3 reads CASSQDPVRLGDTQYF. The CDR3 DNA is TGTGCCAGCAGCCAAGATCCCGTACGGCTGGGGGATACGCAGTATTTT.

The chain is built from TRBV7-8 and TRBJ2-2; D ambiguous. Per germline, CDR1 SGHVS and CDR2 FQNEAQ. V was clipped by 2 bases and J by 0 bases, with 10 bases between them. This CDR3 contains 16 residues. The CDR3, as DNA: TGTGCCAGCAGCTTATCTCGGCAGTCGAACACCGGGGAGCTGTTTTTT. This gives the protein CASSLSRQSNTGELFF.

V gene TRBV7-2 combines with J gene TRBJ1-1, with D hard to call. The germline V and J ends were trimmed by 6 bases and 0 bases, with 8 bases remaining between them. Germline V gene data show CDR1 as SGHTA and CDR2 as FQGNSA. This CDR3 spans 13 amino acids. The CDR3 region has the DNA TGTGCCAGCAGTCCCTTGATGAACACTGAAGCTTTCTTT. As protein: CASSPLMNTEAFF.